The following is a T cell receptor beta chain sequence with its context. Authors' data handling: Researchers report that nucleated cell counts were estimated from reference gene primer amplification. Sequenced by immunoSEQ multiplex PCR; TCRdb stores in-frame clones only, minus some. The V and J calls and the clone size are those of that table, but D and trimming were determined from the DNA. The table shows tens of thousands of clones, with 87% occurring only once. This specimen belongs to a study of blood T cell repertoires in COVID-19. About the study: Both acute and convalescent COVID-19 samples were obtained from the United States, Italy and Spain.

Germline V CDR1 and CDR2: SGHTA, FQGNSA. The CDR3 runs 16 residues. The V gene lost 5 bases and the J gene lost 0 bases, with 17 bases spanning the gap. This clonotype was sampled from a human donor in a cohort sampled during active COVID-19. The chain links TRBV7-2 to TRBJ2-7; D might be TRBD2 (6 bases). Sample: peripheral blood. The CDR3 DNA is TGTGCCAGCAGCCTGCTCCGGGACTGGAGCTCCTACGAGCAGTACTTC. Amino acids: CASSLLRDWSSYEQYF.